The sequence of this TCR beta chain was determined in a study of shared clonotypes between healthy human individuals. Study outcomes and limitations: Non-shared clonotypes displayed generation probabilities falling below those of clonotypes present in all four donors.

V lost 6 bases and J 1 base, leaving 19 bases between the germline ends. Per the germline V gene, CDR1 is SNHLY and CDR2 is FYNNEI. This CDR3 has 18 amino acids. This clone has only a few counts. Its antigen is not known. The table came from immunoSEQ multiplex PCR; TCRdb's copy has only in-frame clones and leaves some out. The sample comprises some 120,000 clones, about 71% of which are singletons, and about 23% rests with the top ten. Sequencing input: memory CD8+ T cells sorted from blood. Sample subset: CD45RO+ cells pooled with CCR7-negative TemRA cells. The rearrangement joins TRBV2 to TRBJ2-6; no clear D. This sequence originates from a woman aged 25 to 39 in good health. This CDR3 is CASSDYGKRASGANVLTF. CDR3 DNA sequence: TGTGCCAGCAGCGATTATGGCAAAAGGGCTTCTGGGGCCAACGTCCTGACTTTC.